This entry lists 5 T cell receptor beta chains sequenced from one sample in a study of human T cells and chemical hapten exposure. TCRdb reprocessed the 5' RACE reads with MiXCR, giving one entry per CDR3 protein. Here the sample spans 80,000 or so distinct CDR3 sequences, less than 20% being singletons. The study extracted total RNA from unfractionated whole blood. Every receptor here comes from a female donor in good health.

DNA of the CDR3: TGTGCCAGCAGCCCAGGGGGCAATGAGCAGTTCTTC. Protein: CASSPGGNEQFF. The rearrangement joins TRBV7-6 to TRBJ2-1; TRBD1 matches at 7 bases. With 5 bases clipped from V and 6 bases from J, the junction kept 1 base outside the gene matches. Per germline, CDR1 SGHVS and CDR2 FNYEAQ. The CDR3 length is 12 residues.

This clonotype was seen more than once but under ten times. This chain connects TRBV29-1 to TRBJ1-2, with D uncertain. The V end lost 5 bases, the J end lost 0 bases, and 13 bases lay between the germline ends. The germline V gene encodes CDR1 SQVTM and CDR2 ANQGSEA. This CDR3 has 14 residues. CDR3 sequence: CSVSSPASNYGYTF. CDR3 nucleotides: TGCAGCGTTAGCTCACCGGCCTCTAACTATGGCTACACCTTC. The variable domain in full, completed from reference TRBV29-1 and TRBJ1-2, reads SAVISQKPSRDICQRGTSLTIQCQVDSQVTMMFWYRQQPGQSLTLIATANQGSEATYESGFVIDKFPISRPNLTFSTLTVSNMSPEDSSIYLCSVSSPASNYGYTFGSGTRLTVV.

V gene TRBV3-1 combines with J gene TRBJ1-1; D uncertain. The germline gives CDR1 LGHDT, CDR2 YNNKEL (reference sequence). V was trimmed by 5 bases and J by 1 base, leaving 14 bases between them. The CDR3 runs to 15 residues. CDR3 DNA sequence: TGTGCCAGCAGCGCGGCGGCAGGAGGGAACACTGAAGCTTTCTTT. Translating it yields CASSAAAGGNTEAFF.

This chain links TRBV20-1 with TRBJ1-1; a weak D match, TRBD1 (6 bases). This CDR3 region has 13 residues. CDR1 is DFQATT, CDR2 SNEGSKA, per germline (reference sequence). Trimming left V 0 bases short and J 6 bases short, with 11 bases between. The CDR3 nucleotides are TGCAGTGCTAGAGAAGCGGGGGCATCTGAAGCTTTCTTT. The encoded protein is CSAREAGASEAFF.

This clonotype was recorded many times. This chain uses TRBV5-6 with TRBJ2-3, with TRBD1 as a possible D gene (5 bases). The CDR3 sequence is 14 residues long. V was pared by 0 bases and J by 4 bases, with 9 bases between. Looked up from germline, CDR1 is SGHDT and CDR2 is YYEEEE. CDR3 sequence: CASSLASRADTQYF. The CDR3 coding sequence is TGTGCCAGCAGCTTGGCCTCCAGGGCAGATACGCAGTATTTT.